One and the same sample provided the 14 T cell receptor beta chains below, sequenced in a study of cytotoxic CD8 clonotypes in ibrutinib-treated CLL. Measured with immunoSEQ multiplex PCR; TCRdb has only the in-frame clones, and not every one. The sample carries about 4,200 clones, 65% to 90% recorded once. Sequencing used PBMCs, obtained before ibrutinib treatment. These receptors were obtained from a human donor with chronic lymphocytic leukemia.

V and J are TRBV29-1 and TRBJ1-1; D is ambiguous. This CDR3 has 15 amino acids. V was cut by 0 bases and J by 4 bases, with 15 bases left in between. Germline assignment: CDR1 SQVTM and CDR2 ANQGSEA. The CDR3 region is CSVEDLVPLATEAFF. The CDR3, as DNA: TGCAGCGTTGAAGATCTTGTACCCTTGGCCACTGAAGCTTTCTTT.

This clone was recorded once. This rearrangement joins TRBV7-3 to TRBJ2-1; TRBD2 matches 8 bases. The V gene's germline CDR1 is SGHTA and CDR2 FQGTGA. V was clipped by 2 bases and J by 4 bases; unmatched bases: 10. CDR3 length: 17 residues. In DNA form, the CDR3 reads TGTGCCAGCAGCTTATATAACGGAGCGGGAGAATACAATGAGCAGTTCTTC. It translates to CASSLYNGAGEYNEQFF.

By share of the sample, this clone is large. The chain carries TRBV5-1 and TRBJ2-3; 12 bases are shared with TRBD1. V lost 4 bases, J lost 6 bases, and 6 bases stayed unmatched. The CDR3 consists of 15 residues. In germline, CDR1 is SGHRS, CDR2 YFSETQ. CDR3 coding DNA: TGCGCCAGCAGCAATACGGGACAGGGGGCGGATACGCAGTATTTT. It is translated as CASSNTGQGADTQYF.

The J gene is TRBJ2-7, the V gene TRBV9; 7 bases line up with TRBD2. CDR1 SGDLS and CDR2 YYNGEE come from the germline V gene. The CDR3 covers 14 residues. After removal of 0 bases from V and 4 bases from J, the junction contained 4 bases not matched to a gene. DNA of the CDR3: TGTGCCAGCAGCGTAGGGGGAGGGAATTACGAGCAGTACTTC. This sequence encodes CASSVGGGNYEQYF.

This chain joins TRBV28 and TRBJ2-1; 11 bases line up with TRBD1. The CDR3 has 15 amino acids. Germline V gene sequence: CDR1 MDHEN, CDR2 SYDVKM. V lost 6 bases and J lost 4; bases outside the gene matches: 5. The CDR3 DNA is TGTGCCAGCAGGGGGGACAGGGGGAGTTACAATGAGCAGTTCTTC. Protein sequence: CASRGDRGSYNEQFF.

The rearrangement links TRBV6-1 to TRBJ2-7; possibly TRBD1 for D (6 bases). Trimming pared 5 bases from V and 6 bases from J, leaving 14 bases between. Germline V lookup: CDR1 MNHNS, CDR2 SASEGT. The CDR3 is made up of 13 amino acids. The DNA of the CDR3 is TGTGCCAGCAGTATACAGGGTTGGGTCGAGCAGTACTTC. It yields the protein CASSIQGWVEQYF.

This chain uses TRBV6-5 with TRBJ2-7; D gene uncertain. The ends were cut back, 5 bases at V and 1 base at J, with 6 bases in the middle. The CDR3 has 12 residues. Germline CDR1 is MNHEY and CDR2 is SVGAGI. CDR3 region: CASSSPSYEQYF. The CDR3 bases are TGTGCCAGCAGTAGCCCATCCTACGAGCAGTACTTC.

V is TRBV5-1 and J is TRBJ2-1; 8 nucleotides agree with TRBD1. Per germline, CDR1 SGHRS and CDR2 YFSETQ. The CDR3 sequence is 16 residues long. With 4 bases clipped from V and 5 bases from J, the junction kept 11 bases outside the gene matches. The CDR3 reads CASSIRTGLTNNEQFF. CDR3 coding DNA: TGCGCCAGCAGCATTCGGACAGGGCTGACGAACAATGAGCAGTTCTTC.

V is TRBV7-2 and J is TRBJ2-1, with TRBD1 matching 9 bases. The CDR3 has 16 amino acids. Unmatched junction bases numbered 7, after V lost 5 bases and J lost 2 bases. Looked up from germline, CDR1 is SGHTA and CDR2 is FQGNSA. CDR3 nucleotides: TGTGCCAGCAGCCCCGGACAGGGGTTAACCTACAATGAGCAGTTCTTC. Protein: CASSPGQGLTYNEQFF.

The rearrangement links TRBV5-1 to TRBJ1-1, with D tentatively TRBD1 (6 bases). V was trimmed by 5 bases and J by 5 bases, leaving 19 bases between them. The germline gives CDR1 SGHRS, CDR2 YFSETQ. The CDR3 covers 15 residues. The CDR3 loop reads CASSLPPGVGTEAFF. CDR3 nucleotides: TGCGCCAGCAGTCTCCCCCCAGGGGTGGGGACTGAAGCTTTCTTT.

The chain recombines TRBV9 with TRBJ2-2; 8 bases match TRBD2. This CDR3 has 20 amino acids. CDR1 is SGDLS, CDR2 YYNGEE, per germline. Trimming at V came to 3 bases and at J to 3 bases, leaving 19 bases not matched to a gene. CDR3 protein: CASSDPLYGRAAIDTGELFF. The CDR3 nucleotides read TGTGCCAGCAGCGACCCCCTCTACGGGAGGGCCGCCATCGACACCGGGGAGCTGTTTTTT.

This clone was recorded once. This chain links TRBV5-6 with TRBJ2-1, with D perhaps matching TRBD2 (6 bases). This CDR3 is 18 amino acids long. The germline V and J ends were trimmed by 1 base and 6 bases, with 23 bases remaining between them. Germline V gene lookup returns CDR1 SGHDT and CDR2 YYEEEE. CDR3 sequence: CASSLPTAITGSFNEQFF. CDR3 in DNA: TGTGCCAGCAGCTTGCCGACAGCAATTACCGGGAGTTTCAATGAGCAGTTCTTC.

The chain couples TRBV14 to TRBJ2-1, with D perhaps TRBD2 (6 bases). The CDR3 consists of 16 residues. Germline lookup yields CDR1 SGHDN and CDR2 FVKESK. Trimming took 0 bases from V and 8 from J, leaving 17 bases between them. The CDR3 region is CASSQDGGTWWHEQFF. The CDR3 DNA is TGTGCCAGCAGCCAAGATGGGGGGACTTGGTGGCATGAGCAGTTCTTC.

The chain joins TRBV28 to TRBJ1-2, with D tentatively TRBD1 (5 bases). Per the germline V gene, CDR1 is MDHEN and CDR2 is SYDVKM. The CDR3 length is 15 residues. V dropped 5 bases and J dropped 6 bases, with 19 bases sitting between them. The CDR3 is CASSRGRDRYDGYTF. CDR3 DNA sequence: TGTGCCAGCAGTCGAGGCAGGGATAGATACGATGGCTACACCTTC.